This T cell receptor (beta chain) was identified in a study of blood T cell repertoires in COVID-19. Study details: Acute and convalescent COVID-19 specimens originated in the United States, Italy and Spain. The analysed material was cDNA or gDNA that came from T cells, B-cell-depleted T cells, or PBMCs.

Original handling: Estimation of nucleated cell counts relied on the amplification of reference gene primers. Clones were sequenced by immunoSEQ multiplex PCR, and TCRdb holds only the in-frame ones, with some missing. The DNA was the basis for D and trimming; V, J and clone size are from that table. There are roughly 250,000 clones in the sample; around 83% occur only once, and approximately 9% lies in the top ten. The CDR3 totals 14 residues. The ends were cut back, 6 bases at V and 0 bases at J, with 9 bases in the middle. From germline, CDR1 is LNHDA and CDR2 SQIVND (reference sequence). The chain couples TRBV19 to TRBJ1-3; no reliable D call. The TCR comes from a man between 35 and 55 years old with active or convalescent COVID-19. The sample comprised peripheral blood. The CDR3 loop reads CASRSGSSGNTIYF. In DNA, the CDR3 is TGTGCCAGTAGATCGGGGAGCTCTGGAAACACCATATATTTT.